A single sample is the source of the 2 T cell receptor beta chains below, sequenced in a study of T cells in Graves' hyperthyroidism and ophthalmopathy. Amplification of TCR beta CDR3 regions was performed using RNA transcripts as template. TCR CDR3 underwent first-round RT-PCR with the HTBI primer set. TCRdb passed the multiplex PCR reads through MiXCR, listing each CDR3 protein once. This sample has about 360,000 distinct CDR3 sequences, with 20% to 30% found just once. Sequencing input: blood. These TCRs come from a man between 50 and 59 years old with Graves' hyperthyroidism.

This clonotype was seen more than once but under ten times. This rearrangement joins TRBV20-1 to TRBJ1-5; TRBD1 might be the D (5 bases). Looked up from germline, CDR1 is DFQATT and CDR2 is SNEGSKA (reference sequence). The CDR3 is 12 amino acids. V gave up 6 bases and J gave up 2 bases, with 8 bases separating them. DNA of the CDR3: TGCAGTGCACAGGAGGGCAATCAGCCCCAGCATTTT. Encoded protein: CSAQEGNQPQHF.

This clonotype came up a few times. The V gene is TRBV19, the J gene TRBJ2-2; TRBD2 matches at 7 bases. The CDR3 spans 15 residues. Germline CDR1 is LNHDA and CDR2 is SQIVND (reference sequence). V gave up 5 bases and J gave up 7 bases; unmatched junction bases: 10. The CDR3 sequence is CASSDLRGVDGELFF. The CDR3 nucleotides are TGTGCCAGTAGTGACTTACGGGGGGTGGACGGGGAGCTGTTTTTT. Full variable domain (remainder filled in from reference TRBV19 and TRBJ2-2): DGGITQSPKYLFRKEGQNVTLSCEQNLNHDAMYWYRQDPGQGLRLIYYSQIVNDFQKGDIAEGYSVSREKKESFPLTVTSAQKNPTAFYLCASSDLRGVDGELFFGEGSRLTVL.